Below are 2 T cell receptor beta chains sequenced from a single sample in a study of spatial heterogeneity in lung cancer. The time point is: sample taken at primary tumor resection. MiXCR, run by TCRdb on the 5' RACE reads, gives a single entry per CDR3 protein. This table has roughly 48,000 distinct CDR3 sequences, over 4.5% appearing once. Sequenced material: PBMCs, taken at surgery. The receptors derive from a male donor with early-stage non-small cell lung cancer.

This clonotype appeared many times. The gene calls are TRBV10-3 and TRBJ2-3, with TRBD2 identical over 8 bases. The CDR3 has 14 residues. The V gene's germline CDR1 is ENHRY and CDR2 SYGVKD. J was trimmed by 3 bases and V by 7 bases; bases with no gene match: 6. The CDR3 spells CAITLGGGTDTQYF. In nucleotides, the CDR3 is TGTGCCATCACTCTGGGCGGGGGGACAGATACGCAGTATTTT.

This clonotype has just a few counts. The CDR3 spells CSAREGGRGVGAFF. CDR3 sequence (DNA): TGCAGCGCCCGCGAGGGAGGCAGGGGAGTAGGAGCTTTCTTT. The J gene is TRBJ1-1, the V gene TRBV29-1, with D perhaps matching TRBD1 (6 bases). The CDR3 covers 14 residues. The germline V gene encodes CDR1 SQVTM and CDR2 ANQGSEA. The ends were cut back, 7 bases at V and 10 bases at J, with 25 bases in the middle.